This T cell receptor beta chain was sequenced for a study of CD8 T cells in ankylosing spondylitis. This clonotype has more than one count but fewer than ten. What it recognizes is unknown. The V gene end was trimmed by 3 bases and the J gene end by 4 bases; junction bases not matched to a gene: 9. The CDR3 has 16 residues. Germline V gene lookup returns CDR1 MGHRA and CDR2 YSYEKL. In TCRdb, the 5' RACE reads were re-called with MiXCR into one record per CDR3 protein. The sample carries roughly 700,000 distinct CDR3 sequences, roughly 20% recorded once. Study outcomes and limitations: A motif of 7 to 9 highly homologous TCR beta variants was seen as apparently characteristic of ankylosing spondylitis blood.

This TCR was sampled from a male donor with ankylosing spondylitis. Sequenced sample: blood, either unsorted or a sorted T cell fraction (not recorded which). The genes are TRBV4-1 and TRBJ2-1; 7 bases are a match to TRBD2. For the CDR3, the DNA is TGCGCCAGCAGCCATTTTCTGGGAGGGCGATACAATGAGCAGTTCTTC. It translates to CASSHFLGGRYNEQFF.